Listed here are 15 T cell receptor beta chains from one sample, sequenced in a study of post-analysis software for immune sequencing data. Regarding the study as a whole: The five TRBV segments detected at higher frequency in patients than in controls included TRBV5-6, TRBV5-1 and TRBV20-1.

These receptors lack a known antigen. Unique molecular identifiers tagged the TCR beta cDNA libraries. TCRdb called the PCR reads again in MiXCR, with one record for every CDR3 protein. The sample holds 820,000 or so distinct CDR3 sequences, about 53% seen once. The sample taken for sequencing was blood. The receptors shown here come from a girl under 18 with multiple sclerosis.

CDR3 region: CASSRTSGDTSETQYF. The CDR3 DNA is TGTGCCAGCTCACGGACTAGCGGAGATACATCAGAGACCCAGTACTTC. The rearrangement joins TRBV18 to TRBJ2-5, with 10 nucleotides matching TRBD2. This CDR3 comprises 16 residues. The germline CDR1 and CDR2 sequences are KGHSH and LQKENI. Trimming took 4 bases from V and 4 from J; bases not matched to a gene: 9.

The J gene is TRBJ1-2, the V gene TRBV25-1, with D possibly matching TRBD1 (5 bases). The CDR3 contains 14 residues. Looked up from germline, CDR1 is MGHDK and CDR2 is SYGVNS. Trimming stripped 1 base from V and 6 bases from J, with 12 bases between. The CDR3: CASSESGGTHGYTF. The CDR3, as DNA: TGTGCCAGCAGTGAATCTGGTGGGACCCATGGCTACACCTTC.

This clonotype has just a few counts. The chain recombines TRBV10-3 with TRBJ2-1; 12 bases fit TRBD2. The CDR3 sequence is 16 residues long. Trimming removed 4 bases from V and 7 bases from J; junction bases left unmatched: 8. Per the germline V gene, CDR1 is ENHRY and CDR2 is SYGVKD. CDR3 residues: CAISGGGTSGLNEQFF. The CDR3 bases are TGTGCCATCAGTGGAGGAGGGACTAGCGGGCTGAATGAGCAGTTCTTC.

Written as DNA, the CDR3 is TGTGCCAGCAGCCAAGGGAGTGCAACTAATGAAAAACTGTTTTTT. Protein: CASSQGSATNEKLFF. The genes are TRBV3-1 and TRBJ1-4; D remains ambiguous. Trimming shortened V by 1 base and J by 0 bases, and 6 bases separated the two germline ends. This CDR3 spans 15 amino acids. The V gene's germline CDR1 is LGHDT and CDR2 YNNKEL (reference sequence).

The rearrangement links TRBV27 to TRBJ2-7; the match to TRBD2 covers 11 bases. The CDR3 runs to 18 residues. Germline values: CDR1 MNHEY, CDR2 SMNVEV (reference sequence). Trimming at V came to 2 bases and at J to 3 bases, leaving 12 bases not matched to a gene. DNA of the CDR3: TGTGCCAGCAGTTTAATCCGACCGGGGACTAGCGGAAACTACGAGCAGTACTTC. Its protein product is CASSLIRPGTSGNYEQYF.

The CDR3 DNA sequence: TGTGCCAGCAGCCACCGGCCCAGGTGGGGGGACAATGAGCAGTTCTTC. Residues: CASSHRPRWGDNEQFF. The chain combines TRBV14 with TRBJ2-1; D possibly corresponds to TRBD2 (6 bases). V was shortened by 3 bases and J by 5 bases, with 17 bases between the two germline ends. The CDR3 length is 16 residues. In germline, CDR1 is SGHDN, CDR2 FVKESK.

This clonotype was seen many times. This chain connects TRBV20-1 to TRBJ2-5; no definite D call. CDR1 DFQATT and CDR2 SNEGSKA come from the germline V gene (reference sequence). V shed 1 base and J shed 2 bases, with 5 bases lying between them. CDR3 length: 12 amino acids. DNA of the CDR3: TGCAGTGCTAGAGTCAGTCAAGAGACCCAGTACTTC. It encodes CSARVSQETQYF.

The rearrangement uses TRBV4-1 and TRBJ2-7; tentatively, D is TRBD1 or TRBD2 (6 bases each). The CDR3 is 15 amino acids. CDR1 and CDR2 from the germline V gene are MGHRA and YSYEKL. Trimming shortened V by 0 bases and J by 6 bases, and 15 bases separated the two germline ends. This CDR3 is CASSQDRQGRSEQYF. CDR3 nucleotide sequence: TGCGCCAGCAGCCAAGACCGGCAGGGGAGGAGCGAGCAGTACTTC.

This clonotype was detected only a few times. This chain links TRBV5-6 with TRBJ2-7, with no clear D. V was cut by 0 bases and J by 7 bases, with 5 bases left in between. Germline V lookup: CDR1 SGHDT, CDR2 YYEEEE. The CDR3 extends over 11 amino acids. The CDR3 loop is CASSLEEEQYF. In DNA form, the CDR3 reads TGTGCCAGCAGCTTGGAAGAGGAGCAGTACTTC.

This clonotype was counted a single time. The chain has TRBV7-9 and TRBJ2-5; 9 bases align to TRBD1. The better agreement between TRBJ2-7 and the DNA end casts doubt on the J call. Per germline, CDR1 SEHNR and CDR2 FQNEAQ (reference sequence). The CDR3 consists of 14 residues. As DNA, the CDR3 is TGTGCCAGCAGCATAGGACAGGGGAAGGACGAGCAGTACTTC. It yields the protein CASSIGQGKDEQYF.

The chain links TRBV12-3 or TRBV12-4 to TRBJ1-2; the D gene is possibly TRBD1 (5 bases). This CDR3 is built from 13 residues. The V end lost 5 bases, the J end lost 8 bases, and 15 bases lay between the germline ends. CDR3 bases: TGTGCCAGCAGTCCCCGACAATGGGGCGGCTACACCTTC. Protein product: CASSPRQWGGYTF.

This clonotype was recorded a few times. For the CDR3, the DNA is TGTGCCAGCAGTAATCTGGAGGAGCAGTACTTC. Its translation: CASSNLEEQYF. The rearrangement joins TRBV6-5 to TRBJ2-7; D is unclear. This CDR3 spans 11 amino acids. Deletions cut 5 bases from V and 7 bases from J, with 9 bases between. From germline, CDR1 is MNHEY and CDR2 SVGAGI.

This rearrangement joins TRBV25-1 to TRBJ1-2; D is unclear. The V end lost 3 bases, the J end lost 0 bases, and 2 bases lay between the germline ends. The CDR3 has 12 amino acids. From germline, CDR1 is MGHDK and CDR2 SYGVNS. The CDR3 loop reads CASSDTNYGYTF. The CDR3 DNA follows: TGTGCCAGCAGTGATACTAACTATGGCTACACCTTC.

V gene TRBV12-3 or TRBV12-4 combines with J gene TRBJ1-2, with 8 bases that match TRBD1. V was clipped by 6 bases and J by 3 bases; unmatched bases: 24. The CDR3 covers 20 residues. The CDR3 DNA sequence: TGTGCCAGCAGCCGTGATCCCGGACAGGGCCAATTTCTGTCCTACTATGGCTACACCTTC. This gives the protein CASSRDPGQGQFLSYYGYTF.

The chain uses TRBV20-1 and TRBJ2-1, with 10 bases matching TRBD2. CDR1 is DFQATT, CDR2 SNEGSKA, per germline (reference sequence). The CDR3 length is 17 residues. With 4 bases clipped from V and 3 bases from J, the junction kept 12 bases outside the gene matches. The CDR3 here is CSAIYLGTSADYNEQFF. DNA of the CDR3: TGCAGTGCTATCTACCTTGGGACTAGCGCCGACTACAATGAGCAGTTCTTC.